Below, 27 T cell receptor beta chains from the same sample are listed, as sequenced in a study of shared clonotypes between healthy human individuals. The method was immunoSEQ multiplex PCR; TCRdb's version includes in-frame clones alone and lacks a portion of them. The sample lists about 2.3 million clones; just under 95% were seen once. The source material was naive CD4+ T cells from PBMCs. Subset denoted: CD45RA+ positively selected. The source is a man in his late teens or twenties in good health. Some clones in this sample may be carry-over from other donors' samples.

The chain employs TRBV28 and TRBJ1-5; unclear D gene. The CDR3 totals 15 residues. V was pared by 7 bases and J by 2 bases, with 15 bases between. Per germline, CDR1 MDHEN and CDR2 SYDVKM. CDR3 coding DNA: TGTGCCAGCAATTCAGACACCCTAGGCAATCAGCCCCAGCATTTT. This gives the protein CASNSDTLGNQPQHF.

This sequence joins TRBV5-4 and TRBJ2-3; perhaps TRBD1 as D (6 bases). The CDR3 is 15 amino acids. V was cut by 0 bases and J by 5 bases, with 13 bases left in between. Germline V CDR1 and CDR2: SGHNT, YYREEE (reference sequence). CDR3 in amino acids: CASSLGARGGDTQYF. CDR3 coding DNA: TGTGCCAGCAGCTTGGGGGCTAGAGGGGGAGATACGCAGTATTTT. Full variable domain (remainder filled in from reference TRBV5-4 and TRBJ2-3): ETGVTQSPTHLIKTRGQQVTLRCSSQSGHNTVSWYQQALGQGPQFIFQYYREEENGRGNFPPRFSGLQFPNYSSELNVNALELDDSALYLCASSLGARGGDTQYFGPGTRLTVL.

The chain combines TRBV28 with TRBJ1-1, with 7 bases that match TRBD1. Germline CDR1 reads MDHEN; CDR2 reads SYDVKM. The ends lost 1 base at V and 6 bases at J; junction bases unmatched: 11. The CDR3 has 16 residues. This CDR3 reads CASSLLIGTGVPEAFF. CDR3 sequence (DNA): TGTGCCAGCAGTTTATTAATCGGTACAGGGGTTCCTGAAGCTTTCTTT.

To note about this clone: Other nucleotide sequences from this sample produce the same CDR3. The chain combines TRBV28 with TRBJ1-1, with D tentatively TRBD1 (6 bases). V lost 6 bases and J 5 bases, leaving 13 bases between the germline ends. CDR1 and CDR2 from the germline V gene are MDHEN and SYDVKM. The CDR3 totals 13 residues. CDR3 sequence reads: CASRLQGDTEAFF. Here the CDR3 DNA reads TGTGCCAGCAGGTTACAGGGAGATACTGAAGCTTTCTTT.

As for this clone: Other DNA variants within this sample encode the same CDR3. The J gene is TRBJ1-1, the V gene TRBV30, with D unclear. In germline, CDR1 is GTSNPN, CDR2 SVGIG (reference sequence). V was shortened by 0 bases and J by 6 bases, with 5 bases between the two germline ends. CDR3 length: 11 residues. The CDR3 loop reads CAWSVRSEAFF. The CDR3 DNA sequence: TGTGCCTGGAGTGTAAGGTCTGAAGCTTTCTTT.

This clone is a singleton in its sample. The gene calls are TRBV12-5 and TRBJ1-2; the D is unclear. Between the trimmed V and J ends, which lost 8 bases and 4 bases, there was a span of 11 bases. The germline gives CDR1 LGHNT, CDR2 FRNRAP. The CDR3 covers 12 residues. CDR3: CASSTFSYGYTF. Written as DNA, the CDR3 is TGTGCTAGTTCTACCTTTAGCTATGGCTACACCTTC.

With respect to this clone: The sample contains more than one DNA sequence encoding this CDR3. The chain employs TRBV2 and TRBJ2-5; D remains ambiguous. There are 11 residues in the CDR3. The germline gives CDR1 SNHLY, CDR2 FYNNEI. The V and J ends lost 8 bases and 3 bases respectively, with 7 bases between them. CDR3 nucleotides: TGTGCCAGCTCGCGAGAAGAGACCCAGTACTTC. Amino acid sequence: CASSREETQYF.

The J gene is TRBJ2-7, the V gene TRBV21-1; the D call of TRBD2 is as the table states it, not checked on the DNA. TRBV21-1 is classified as a pseudogene. The CDR3 runs to 17 residues. In nucleotides, the CDR3 is TGTGCCAGCAGCATCAGGACTAGCGGAGCCCCCTTCTACGAGCAGTACTTC. This encodes CASSIRTSGAPFYEQYF.

The V call is TRBV2, the J call TRBJ2-2, with 7 bases matching TRBD2. This CDR3 region has 13 residues. V was pared by 4 bases and J by 7 bases, with 3 bases of the junction left unmatched. Germline V lookup: CDR1 SNHLY, CDR2 FYNNEI. The CDR3 DNA follows: TGTGCCAGCAGTGCGGGGGGAAGCGGGGAGCTGTTTTTT. Translating gives CASSAGGSGELFF.

The chain is built from TRBV18 and TRBJ1-4; possible D gene TRBD1, 6 bases. This CDR3 region has 12 residues. Deletions cut 6 bases from V and 8 bases from J, with 10 bases between. CDR1 is KGHSH, CDR2 LQKENI, per germline. In DNA, the CDR3 is TGTGCCAGCTCTCGGGACACGGAAAAACTGTTTTTT. This codes for CASSRDTEKLFF.

The rearrangement joins TRBV7-9 to TRBJ1-5; D unclear. This CDR3 spans 14 amino acids. Germline V gene data show CDR1 as SEHNR and CDR2 as FQNEAQ (reference sequence). The V end lost 1 base, the J end lost 7 bases, and 11 bases lay between the germline ends. This chain's CDR3 is CASSLGLGGQPQHF. The CDR3 region has the DNA TGTGCCAGCAGCTTAGGTCTGGGAGGACAGCCCCAGCATTTT.

The rearrangement links TRBV7-2 to TRBJ2-7, with D possibly matching TRBD2 (5 bases). Trimming removed 6 bases from V and 4 bases from J, with 13 bases in between. The germline V gene encodes CDR1 SGHTA and CDR2 FQGNSA. The CDR3 loop spans 13 amino acids. In DNA form, the CDR3 reads TGTGCCAGCAGTACGAGTCGGGGTTACGAGCAGTACTTC. It yields the protein CASSTSRGYEQYF.

The chain carries TRBV18 and TRBJ1-5, with a tentative D call TRBD1 (6 bases). Germline V gene lookup returns CDR1 KGHSH and CDR2 LQKENI. Trimming removed 1 base at V and 2 bases at J, with 15 bases between. This CDR3 spans 17 amino acids. In DNA form, the CDR3 reads TGTGCCAGCTCACCACTACCCGCAGGGGCGGGCAATCAGCCCCAGCATTTT. Protein sequence: CASSPLPAGAGNQPQHF.

This rearrangement joins TRBV27 to TRBJ2-2, with 9 bases matching TRBD1. Germline loops: CDR1 MNHEY, CDR2 SMNVEV (reference sequence). Unmatched junction bases numbered 15, after V lost 6 bases and J lost 7 bases. The CDR3 loop spans 17 amino acids. The CDR3: CASSLKETGGLGGELFF. The DNA of the CDR3 is TGTGCCAGCAGCCTCAAGGAGACAGGGGGTTTGGGCGGGGAGCTGTTTTTT.

This chain links TRBV6-5 with TRBJ2-5; perhaps D is TRBD1 or TRBD2 (5 bases each). V shed 2 bases and J shed 0 bases, with 13 bases lying between them. Germline lookup yields CDR1 MNHEY and CDR2 SVGAGI. The CDR3 covers 16 residues. The CDR3 reads CASSYRMRGYQETQYF. CDR3 DNA: TGTGCCAGCAGTTACAGGATGAGGGGTTACCAAGAGACCCAGTACTTC.

The chain uses TRBV6-5 and TRBJ1-1, with TRBD1 matching 8 bases. V trimming: 1 base; J trimming: 8 bases; junction bases outside the gene matches: 0. The CDR3 extends over 12 amino acids. Germline V gives CDR1 MNHEY, CDR2 SVGAGI. The CDR3 nucleotides read TGTGCCAGCAGTTACTGGACAGGGGAAGCTTTCTTT. Translated, it gives CASSYWTGEAFF.

This clone has just a few counts. The chain recombines TRBV5-1 with TRBJ2-2; D call uncertain. Trimming stripped 4 bases from V and 4 bases from J, with 8 bases between. The germline CDR1 and CDR2 sequences are SGHRS and YFSETQ. The CDR3 is 13 amino acids. The CDR3 reads CASSGERTGELFF. The DNA for the CDR3 is TGCGCCAGCAGCGGAGAGCGCACCGGGGAGCTGTTTTTT. Supplemented by reference TRBV5-1 and TRBJ2-2, the full variable domain reads KAGVTQTPRYLIKTRGQQVTLSCSPISGHRSVSWYQQTPGQGLQFLFEYFSETQRNKGNFPGRFSGRQFSNSRSEMNVSTLELGDSALYLCASSGERTGELFFGEGSRLTVL.

This sequence joins TRBV6-1 and TRBJ1-5, with TRBD1 matching 8 bases. CDR1 and CDR2 (germline): MNHNS, SASEGT. This CDR3 is built from 16 residues. The V and J ends lost 4 bases and 6 bases, in that order; junction bases with no gene match: 11. The CDR3 region is CASSVHSGTGGQPQHF. The CDR3 nucleotides are TGTGCCAGCAGTGTCCACTCCGGGACAGGAGGTCAGCCCCAGCATTTT.

The genes are TRBV10-3 and TRBJ1-5; D unclear. V was shortened by 0 bases and J by 2 bases, with 11 bases between the two germline ends. CDR1 ENHRY and CDR2 SYGVKD come from the germline V gene. This CDR3 has 16 residues. The CDR3 DNA is TGTGCCATCAGTGAGTCGAGTTGGGGAGGCAATCAGCCCCAGCATTTT. Protein: CAISESSWGGNQPQHF.

This clone came up once. This chain uses TRBV10-2 with TRBJ2-6; D remains ambiguous. Germline CDR1 WSHSY, CDR2 SAAADI. V lost 4 bases and J 0 bases, leaving 7 bases between the germline ends. The CDR3 loop spans 15 amino acids. The CDR3 protein is CASSGSNSGANVLTF. Here the CDR3 DNA reads TGCGCCAGCAGTGGGTCCAACTCTGGGGCCAACGTCCTGACTTTC.

The rearrangement links TRBV5-1 to TRBJ2-5; D may be TRBD1 or TRBD2 (5 bases each). The V gene lost 2 bases and the J gene lost 4 bases, with 9 bases spanning the gap. The germline CDR1 and CDR2 sequences are SGHRS and YFSETQ. This CDR3 has 13 amino acids. The CDR3 loop reads CASSFEGRETQYF. The DNA of the CDR3 is TGCGCCAGCAGCTTTGAGGGGCGAGAGACCCAGTACTTC. The variable domain in full, completed from reference TRBV5-1 and TRBJ2-5, reads KAGVTQTPRYLIKTRGQQVTLSCSPISGHRSVSWYQQTPGQGLQFLFEYFSETQRNKGNFPGRFSGRQFSNSRSEMNVSTLELGDSALYLCASSFEGRETQYFGPGTRLLVL.

V is TRBV5-1 and J is TRBJ2-7, with TRBD2 as a possible D gene (6 bases). The V gene lost 0 bases and the J gene lost 1 base, with 23 bases spanning the gap. The CDR3 extends over 19 amino acids. CDR1 is SGHRS and CDR2 is YFSETQ in the germline V gene. CDR3 bases: TGCGCCAGCAGCTTGGTGTCTGGTATGGGGGACTCTTTATCCTACGAGCAGTACTTC. Translation gives CASSLVSGMGDSLSYEQYF. Full variable domain (missing parts from reference TRBV5-1 and TRBJ2-7): KAGVTQTPRYLIKTRGQQVTLSCSPISGHRSVSWYQQTPGQGLQFLFEYFSETQRNKGNFPGRFSGRQFSNSRSEMNVSTLELGDSALYLCASSLVSGMGDSLSYEQYFGPGTRLTVT.

This chain uses TRBV5-4 with TRBJ2-5, with a possible D match to TRBD1 (6 bases). The CDR3 is 15 residues long. Germline CDR1 is SGHNT and CDR2 is YYREEE (reference sequence). Trimming left V 2 bases short and J 1 base short, with 12 bases between. CDR3 residues: CASSFGTIPQETQYF. The CDR3 DNA reads TGTGCCAGCAGCTTTGGGACAATCCCCCAAGAGACCCAGTACTTC.

The V gene is TRBV11-2, the J gene TRBJ1-4; weak D call: TRBD1 (5 bases). V was trimmed by 3 bases and J by 6 bases, leaving 11 bases between them. Germline CDR1 reads SGHAT; CDR2 reads FQNNGV. This CDR3 region has 14 residues. CDR3 loop: CASSLRVGHEKLFF. CDR3 coding DNA: TGTGCCAGCAGCTTGAGAGTGGGACATGAAAAACTGTTTTTT.

The chain combines TRBV18 with TRBJ1-1; D is unclear. Germline assignment: CDR1 KGHSH and CDR2 LQKENI. V was pared by 3 bases and J by 1 base, with 12 bases between. The CDR3 loop spans 15 amino acids. CDR3 protein: CASSPLGWPNTEAFF. The CDR3 region has the DNA TGTGCCAGCTCACCCCTAGGGTGGCCGAACACTGAAGCTTTCTTT.

This clone appeared a single time. The chain is built from TRBV28 and TRBJ1-1; TRBD1 might be the D (5 bases). The germline CDR1 and CDR2 sequences are MDHEN and SYDVKM. The V end lost 7 bases, the J end lost 1 base, and 16 bases lay between the germline ends. The CDR3 totals 15 residues. The CDR3 nucleotides are TGTGCCAGCACCTCGCCGGGACGGCCGAACACTGAAGCTTTCTTT. Protein sequence: CASTSPGRPNTEAFF.

V and J are TRBV19 and TRBJ1-2, with 9 bases lining up with TRBD1. The CDR3 contains 16 residues. V was clipped by 6 bases and J by 4 bases; unmatched bases: 12. Germline CDR1 reads LNHDA; CDR2 reads SQIVND (reference sequence). CDR3 loop: CASSDTGTGIGYGYTF. The CDR3 nucleotides are TGTGCCAGTAGCGATACCGGGACAGGGATCGGCTATGGCTACACCTTC.